Presented here are 24 T cell receptor beta chains from one specimen sequenced in a study of human T cells and chemical hapten exposure. TCRdb called the RACE reads again in MiXCR, with one record for every CDR3 protein. The profile shows some 360,000 distinct CDR3 sequences, less than 6.5% of them singletons. Time point reported: pre-sensitization, week 0. The sample's treatment: therapeutic diphenylcyclopropenone sensitization with weekly scalp DPC. The sample consisted of whole blood, taken in connection with sensitization to the hapten diphenylcyclopropenone (DPC). All receptors derive from a woman aged 50 to 60 with alopecia areata. Some clones in this sample may be carry-over from other donors' samples.

With regard to this clonotype: Since the CDR3 does not end with the conserved phenylalanine or tryptophan, this likely comes from a read error. J is TRBJ2-1 and V is TRBV12-3 or TRBV12-4; D not resolved. V was clipped by 2 bases and J by 6 bases, with 8 bases between them. The CDR3 sequence is 13 residues long. The CDR3 DNA follows: TGTGCCAGCAGTTTATCCAGGTCCAATGAGCAGTTCTCC. This encodes CASSLSRSNEQFS.

Ten or more counts support this clonotype. The chain recombines TRBV7-6 with TRBJ2-3, with 11 nucleotides matching TRBD2. V gave up 1 base and J gave up 3 bases; unmatched junction bases: 3. The CDR3 consists of 16 residues. CDR1 and CDR2 from the germline V gene are SGHVS and FNYEAQ. In nucleotides, the CDR3 is TGTGCCAGCAGCTTAGATCTAGCGGGGGGTACAGATACGCAGTATTTT. It translates to CASSLDLAGGTDTQYF.

In its sample, this clonotype was seen many times. This sequence joins TRBV27 and TRBJ1-2; the D gene is possibly TRBD1 (6 bases). Germline assignment: CDR1 MNHEY and CDR2 SMNVEV (reference sequence). CDR3 length: 15 residues. Trimming pared 1 base from V and 4 bases from J, leaving 13 bases between. The CDR3 loop is CASSLLAQGSYGYTF. CDR3 nucleotides: TGTGCCAGCAGTTTATTGGCACAGGGAAGCTATGGCTACACCTTC.

This clonotype was picked up many times. This chain joins TRBV6-5 and TRBJ1-1; D is undetermined. Per the germline V gene, CDR1 is MNHEY and CDR2 is SVGAGI. The CDR3 totals 13 residues. The ends were cut back, 2 bases at V and 1 base at J, with 5 bases in the middle. In DNA, the CDR3 is TGTGCCAGCAGTTACGACGGGAACACTGAAGCTTTCTTT. It translates to CASSYDGNTEAFF.

As for this clonotype: Relative to the germline gene, one junction end is altered; a read error may explain this. The V and J genes are TRBV27 and TRBJ1-1; 8 bases agree with TRBD1. This CDR3 spans 15 amino acids. The V gene's germline CDR1 is MNHEY and CDR2 SMNVEV (reference sequence). CDR3 sequence reads: CGSSSHTGGSAEAFF. CDR3 nucleotides: TGTGGCAGCAGCTCCCATACAGGGGGTTCGGCTGAAGCTTTCTTT.

The rearrangement links TRBV20-1 to TRBJ1-5; the match to TRBD1 covers 9 bases. This CDR3 is 17 amino acids long. Germline CDR1 and CDR2: DFQATT and SNEGSKA (reference sequence). With 3 bases clipped from V and 0 bases from J, the junction kept 9 bases outside the gene matches. DNA of the CDR3: TGCAGTGCTAGCTTTAAACAGGGGGCCTATAGCAATCAGCCCCAGCATTTT. It specifies CSASFKQGAYSNQPQHF.

The table lists this clonotype with a few counts. The chain carries TRBV6-5 and TRBJ1-6; D is possibly TRBD1 (6 bases). The V end lost 7 bases, the J end lost 10 bases, and 11 bases lay between the germline ends. Germline CDR1 reads MNHEY; CDR2 reads SVGAGI. CDR3 length equals 12 residues. In nucleotides, the CDR3 is TGTGCCAGCAAACAGGGTCGATCACCCCTCCACTTT. The encoded protein is CASKQGRSPLHF.

This clonotype was recorded a few times. The rearrangement joins TRBV4-1 to TRBJ1-1; D is unclear. The CDR3 sequence is 17 residues long. The V gene's germline CDR1 is MGHRA and CDR2 YSYEKL. V was pared by 1 base and J by 4 bases, with 19 bases between. The CDR3 region has the DNA TGCGCCAGCAGCCAAGTAGCGGGGTCGAGCCCCTCCACTGAAGCTTTCTTT. Its protein product is CASSQVAGSSPSTEAFF.

The chain combines TRBV7-7 with TRBJ2-3, with D possibly TRBD1 on 6 matching bases. The V and J ends lost 2 bases and 6 bases respectively, with 9 bases between them. The CDR3 is made up of 13 amino acids. The germline gives CDR1 SSHAT, CDR2 FNYEAQ (reference sequence). Here the CDR3 reads CASSLLRGDTQYF. In DNA, the CDR3 is TGTGCCAGCAGCTTACTCAGGGGTGATACGCAGTATTTT.

The chain couples TRBV21-1 to TRBJ2-1; the D call in the table, TRBD2, was not verified against the DNA. TRBV21-1 is marked as a pseudogene. The CDR3 is 12 residues long. The CDR3 is CASSKAPGLRIF. The CDR3 DNA reads as TGTGCCAGCAGCAAAGCCCCGGGACTAAGGATCTTC.

This clonotype was picked up a small number of times. The V gene is TRBV28, the J gene TRBJ1-3; D unresolved. Trimming took off 3 bases at V and 1 base at J, with 10 bases between the two ends. This CDR3 is 15 amino acids long. The germline CDR1 and CDR2 sequences are MDHEN and SYDVKM. The CDR3 bases are TGTGCCAGCAGTTTGGCCCAGGTTTCTGGAAACACCATATATTTT. Translated: CASSLAQVSGNTIYF. The complete variable domain, with remaining parts taken from reference TRBV28 and TRBJ1-3, reads DVKVTQSSRYLVKRTGEKVFLECVQDMDHENMFWYRQDPGLGLRLIYFSYDVKMKEKGDIPEGYSVSREKKERFSLILESASTNQTSMYLCASSLAQVSGNTIYFGEGSWLTVV.

This clonotype has a count of ten or more. The chain recombines TRBV7-2 with TRBJ2-7; a possible D gene is TRBD2 (6 bases). The CDR3 totals 14 residues. The V end was cut by 5 bases, the J end by 3 bases, with 14 bases between. Germline-derived CDR1 and CDR2 are SGHTA and FQGNSA. The CDR3 bases are TGTGCCAGCAGCCGAGTGGGACTGAACTACGAGCAGTACTTC. It codes for CASSRVGLNYEQYF.

This clonotype turned up a few times. This chain connects TRBV7-2 to TRBJ1-1; D perhaps matches TRBD1 (6 bases). The V gene's germline CDR1 is SGHTA and CDR2 FQGNSA. This CDR3 is built from 13 residues. V was pared by 7 bases and J by 1 base, with 10 bases between. CDR3 amino acids: CASNEGGNTEAFF. CDR3 nucleotides: TGTGCCAGCAACGAGGGGGGGAACACTGAAGCTTTCTTT. Filled out from reference TRBV7-2 and TRBJ1-1, the complete variable domain reads GAGVSQSPSNKVTEKGKDVELRCDPISGHTALYWYRQSLGQGLEFLIYFQGNSAPDKSGLPSDRFSAERTGGSVSTLTIQRTQQEDSAVYLCASNEGGNTEAFFGQGTRLTVV.

This clonotype was picked up many times. The rearrangement links TRBV5-1 to TRBJ2-5; D is tentatively TRBD1 or TRBD2 (5 bases each). CDR1 and CDR2 from the germline V gene are SGHRS and YFSETQ. The CDR3 is 15 residues long. The V and J ends lost 0 bases and 1 base respectively, with 10 bases between them. CDR3 bases: TGCGCCAGCAGCTTGGCGGGGCTCCCCCAAGAGACCCAGTACTTC. This encodes CASSLAGLPQETQYF. The full variable domain, completed using reference TRBV5-1 and TRBJ2-5, is KAGVTQTPRYLIKTRGQQVTLSCSPISGHRSVSWYQQTPGQGLQFLFEYFSETQRNKGNFPGRFSGRQFSNSRSEMNVSTLELGDSALYLCASSLAGLPQETQYFGPGTRLLVL.

The V call is TRBV6-5, the J call TRBJ1-4; TRBD1 matches 9 bases. The V gene end was trimmed by 5 bases and the J gene end by 4 bases; junction bases not matched to a gene: 5. CDR3 length: 15 residues. Germline V gene sequence: CDR1 MNHEY, CDR2 SVGAGI. CDR3 amino acids: CASSSGQGINEKLFF. The CDR3 coding sequence is TGTGCCAGCAGTAGTGGACAGGGGATTAATGAAAAACTGTTTTTT.

V is TRBV7-9 and J is TRBJ2-2; possibly TRBD1 for D (7 bases). V was pared by 5 bases and J by 6 bases, with 19 bases between. Germline V gives CDR1 SEHNR, CDR2 FQNEAQ (reference sequence). The CDR3 runs 16 residues. The CDR3 is CASSPQGGRGAGELFF. The DNA of the CDR3 is TGTGCCAGCAGCCCCCAGGGGGGACGGGGAGCCGGGGAGCTGTTTTTT.

This clonotype has at least ten counts. The chain couples TRBV5-1 to TRBJ1-2, with D perhaps TRBD1 (5 bases). Germline assignment: CDR1 SGHRS and CDR2 YFSETQ. The CDR3 consists of 13 residues. V lost 8 bases and J 2 bases, leaving 13 bases between the germline ends. The CDR3 sequence is CASGGIRNYGYTF. CDR3 in DNA: TGCGCCAGTGGGGGAATACGGAACTATGGCTACACCTTC.

This clonotype was recorded at least ten times. The chain uses TRBV5-1 and TRBJ1-1, with D possibly being TRBD1 (6 bases). Looked up from germline, CDR1 is SGHRS and CDR2 is YFSETQ. Trimming removed 5 bases at V and 1 base at J, with 12 bases between. The CDR3 extends over 14 amino acids. The CDR3 region is CASSLGTSNTEAFF. The DNA of the CDR3 is TGCGCCAGCAGTTTAGGGACATCGAACACTGAAGCTTTCTTT.

This clonotype was recorded a few times. The chain combines TRBV3-1 with TRBJ2-7; weak D call: TRBD1 (6 bases). The CDR3 sequence is 14 residues long. The V gene's germline CDR1 is LGHDT and CDR2 YNNKEL (reference sequence). Trimming removed 2 bases from V and 0 bases from J, with 8 bases in between. The CDR3 DNA reads as TGTGCCAGCAGCCAACGGACAGACTCCTACGAGCAGTACTTC. Protein: CASSQRTDSYEQYF.

The V call is TRBV14, the J call TRBJ1-5, with no clear D. Germline V gives CDR1 SGHDN, CDR2 FVKESK. The CDR3 loop spans 17 amino acids. Trimming removed 0 bases from V and 2 bases from J, with 14 bases in between. As DNA, the CDR3 is TGTGCCAGCAGCCAAGATTTAGGAGGCTTCGGCAATCAGCCCCAGCATTTT. This sequence encodes CASSQDLGGFGNQPQHF.

At least ten counts were recorded for this clonotype. The chain joins TRBV7-2 to TRBJ2-3, with 7 positions matching TRBD1. The ends lost 3 bases at V and 6 bases at J; junction bases unmatched: 12. The germline CDR1 and CDR2 sequences are SGHTA and FQGNSA. This CDR3 has 16 residues. CDR3 loop: CASSLLGEGGRDTQYF. The DNA for the CDR3 is TGTGCCAGCAGCTTGCTAGGAGAAGGGGGCAGGGATACGCAGTATTTT.

Ten or more counts support this clonotype. The rearrangement links TRBV2 to TRBJ2-1, with D perhaps given as TRBD1 or TRBD2 (5 bases each). CDR3 length: 14 amino acids. Germline values: CDR1 SNHLY, CDR2 FYNNEI. Trimming stripped 8 bases from V and 2 bases from J, with 13 bases between. CDR3 sequence (DNA): TGTGCCAGCGGCGAAGGGACCGCCTACAATGAGCAGTTCTTC. It translates to CASGEGTAYNEQFF.

This clonotype was recorded a few times. The chain employs TRBV12-3 or TRBV12-4 and TRBJ2-7; D is undetermined. Trimming shortened V by 1 base and J by 0 bases, and 10 bases separated the two germline ends. There are 15 residues in the CDR3. This CDR3 reads CASSLGLGPSYEQYF. CDR3 bases: TGTGCCAGCAGTTTAGGTTTAGGGCCCTCCTACGAGCAGTACTTC.

The chain couples TRBV6-2 or TRBV6-3 to TRBJ2-5, with 10 bases lining up with TRBD2. The CDR3 loop spans 18 amino acids. Germline V lookup: CDR1 MNHEY, CDR2 SVGEGT. Losses at the gene ends were 3 bases for V and 5 bases for J; bases not matched to a gene: 15. The CDR3 nucleotides are TGTGCCAGCAGTTATCGAAGCGGGGGGGCGAGAGGGTCTGAGACCCAGTACTTC. Residues: CASSYRSGGARGSETQYF.